These 25 T cell receptor beta chains were all obtained from the same sample, sequenced in a study of blood T cell repertoires in COVID-19. Produced via immunoSEQ multiplex PCR; TCRdb's table is partial and in-frame only. The table has roughly 200,000 clones, about 88% seen once. Sequencing was carried out using peripheral blood. Every receptor here comes from a middle-aged woman who had recovered from COVID-19.

J is TRBJ2-1 and V is TRBV5-4; a weak D match, TRBD1 (7 bases). Trimming cost V 0 bases and J 0 bases, with 13 bases left between them. Germline loops: CDR1 SGHNT, CDR2 YYREEE (reference sequence). The CDR3 has 17 amino acids. The CDR3 coding sequence is TGTGCCAGCAGCTTGGGTGGAGGGGGCCGCTCCTACAATGAGCAGTTCTTC. Protein sequence: CASSLGGGGRSYNEQFF. The full variable domain, its missing parts supplied by reference TRBV5-4 and TRBJ2-1, is ETGVTQSPTHLIKTRGQQVTLRCSSQSGHNTVSWYQQALGQGPQFIFQYYREEENGRGNFPPRFSGLQFPNYSSELNVNALELDDSALYLCASSLGGGGRSYNEQFFGPGTRLTVL.

The gene calls are TRBV7-2 and TRBJ2-7; 7 positions agree with TRBD2. The CDR3 contains 16 residues. Germline V gene lookup returns CDR1 SGHTA and CDR2 FQGNSA. Losses at the gene ends were 1 base for V and 4 bases for J; bases not matched to a gene: 10. The CDR3 DNA sequence: TGTGCCAGCAGCTTAGGAGCTAGGGAGGGAGCGTACGAGCAGTACTTC. This codes for CASSLGAREGAYEQYF.

The chain carries TRBV5-5 and TRBJ2-3; TRBD2 aligns across 7 bases. J was trimmed by 5 bases and V by 1 base; bases with no gene match: 7. Looked up from germline, CDR1 is SGHKS and CDR2 is YYEKEE (reference sequence). The CDR3 covers 15 residues. CDR3 sequence: CASSLHAGGGDTQYF. The DNA of the CDR3 is TGTGCCAGCAGCTTGCATGCGGGCGGGGGAGATACGCAGTATTTT.

The chain recombines TRBV6-5 with TRBJ1-5, with D unclear. V was clipped by 8 bases and J by 1 base, with 6 bases between them. The CDR3 consists of 12 residues. Germline values: CDR1 MNHEY, CDR2 SVGAGI. The CDR3 DNA is TGTGCCAGCCACAAGAGCAATCAGCCCCAGCATTTT. It is translated as CASHKSNQPQHF.

The chain has TRBV5-6 and TRBJ2-1, with 11 bases aligning to TRBD2. The V and J ends lost 1 base and 7 bases, in that order; junction bases with no gene match: 1. Germline CDR1 is SGHDT and CDR2 is YYEEEE. The CDR3 loop spans 14 amino acids. DNA of the CDR3: TGTGCCAGCAGCTTGACTAGCGGGAGAAATGAGCAGTTCTTC. Amino acids: CASSLTSGRNEQFF.

In its sample, this clone was seen a few times. V gene TRBV29-1 combines with J gene TRBJ2-5; 7 bases match TRBD2. Unmatched junction bases numbered 10, after V lost 1 base and J lost 2 bases. The CDR3 runs 16 residues. Per germline, CDR1 SQVTM and CDR2 ANQGSEA. CDR3 amino acids: CSVEAGGRHSQETQYF. The CDR3 DNA reads TGCAGCGTTGAAGCGGGAGGACGCCACTCACAAGAGACCCAGTACTTC.

This clone was found a few times. This rearrangement joins TRBV18 to TRBJ2-1, with 9 nucleotides matching TRBD2. Trimming took 3 bases from V and 7 from J; bases not matched to a gene: 7. The CDR3 is 15 amino acids. Germline V gene sequence: CDR1 KGHSH, CDR2 LQKENI. The CDR3: CASSPSGRAANEQFF. The CDR3 DNA sequence: TGTGCCAGCTCACCTAGCGGGAGAGCGGCGAATGAGCAGTTCTTC.

This chain links TRBV6-5 with TRBJ2-3, with D uncertain. This CDR3 is built from 14 residues. CDR1 is MNHEY, CDR2 SVGAGI, per germline. Trimming stripped 6 bases from V and 2 bases from J, with 12 bases between. The CDR3 coding sequence is TGTGCCAGCAGCCCCCCTATTTCCACAGATACGCAGTATTTT. Residues: CASSPPISTDTQYF.

Comment on this clone: The same CDR3 can be traced to other DNA sequences in this sample. The rearrangement links TRBV18 to TRBJ2-5; 10 nucleotides agree with TRBD2. Germline V gene sequence: CDR1 KGHSH, CDR2 LQKENI. V lost 2 bases to trimming and J lost 3 bases; unmatched junction nucleotides: 0. This CDR3 region has 14 residues. CDR3 loop: CASSPGLAEETQYF. The CDR3 coding sequence is TGTGCCAGCTCACCAGGACTAGCGGAAGAGACCCAGTACTTC.

The chain has TRBV19 and TRBJ2-7; 11 positions agree with TRBD2. The CDR3 has 15 amino acids. Germline V gene sequence: CDR1 LNHDA, CDR2 SQIVND (reference sequence). V trimming: 5 bases; J trimming: 3 bases; junction bases outside the gene matches: 6. The CDR3 nucleotides read TGTGCCAGTAGTTATGGGACTAGCGGCTTCTACGAGCAGTACTTC. Translated, it gives CASSYGTSGFYEQYF.

V is TRBV5-6 and J is TRBJ2-1; 12 bases are shared with TRBD2. The CDR3 is 16 amino acids. Germline V gene lookup returns CDR1 SGHDT and CDR2 YYEEEE. J lost 6 bases, V lost 0 bases, and 4 bases had no gene match. CDR3 in amino acids: CASSLARTSGANEQFF. The DNA of the CDR3 is TGTGCCAGCAGCTTGGCCCGGACTAGCGGGGCCAATGAGCAGTTCTTC. The entire variable domain, with the rest obtained from reference TRBV5-6 and TRBJ2-1, is as follows: DAGVTQSPTHLIKTRGQQVTLRCSPKSGHDTVSWYQQALGQGPQFIFQYYEEEERQRGNFPDRFSGHQFPNYSSELNVNALLLGDSALYLCASSLARTSGANEQFFGPGTRLTVL.

For the CDR3, the DNA is TGTGCCAGCAGTTTACCCTCGGGGACAGGGGCCACCCAGTACTTC. This translates into CASSLPSGTGATQYF. This sequence joins TRBV28 and TRBJ2-7, with 10 nucleotides matching TRBD1. Germline V gene data show CDR1 as MDHEN and CDR2 as SYDVKM. The trim removed 2 bases at V and 10 bases at J, leaving 11 bases unmatched. This CDR3 contains 15 residues. The entire variable domain, with the rest obtained from reference TRBV28 and TRBJ2-7, is as follows: DVKVTQSSRYLVKRTGEKVFLECVQDMDHENMFWYRQDPGLGLRLIYFSYDVKMKEKGDIPEGYSVSREKKERFSLILESASTNQTSMYLCASSLPSGTGATQYFGPGTRLTVT.

There are a few counts of this clone. This sequence joins TRBV11-3 and TRBJ1-1; TRBD1 matches 9 bases. V lost 5 bases to trimming and J lost 1 base; unmatched junction nucleotides: 5. The V gene's germline CDR1 is SGHNT and CDR2 YENEEA. This CDR3 is built from 15 residues. CDR3 in amino acids: CASSQSGQGNTEAFF. In nucleotides, the CDR3 is TGTGCCAGCAGCCAATCGGGACAGGGGAACACTGAAGCTTTCTTT.

V and J are TRBV28 and TRBJ1-2; D remains unclear. The CDR3 consists of 14 residues. Trimming removed 7 bases from V and 4 bases from J, with 16 bases in between. Germline CDR1 is MDHEN and CDR2 is SYDVKM. This CDR3 is CASKPVAGSYGYTF. The CDR3 DNA reads as TGTGCCAGCAAGCCCGTGGCGGGCAGCTATGGCTACACCTTC.

The chain couples TRBV29-1 to TRBJ2-2; 8 bases are a match to TRBD2. Trimming removed 3 bases from V and 6 bases from J; junction bases left unmatched: 6. Germline assignment: CDR1 SQVTM and CDR2 ANQGSEA. CDR3 size: 14 residues. CDR3 coding DNA: TGCAGCGTTGATGGTAGCGGGATGTCCGGGGAGCTGTTTTTT. Its protein is CSVDGSGMSGELFF.

The chain links TRBV18 to TRBJ2-7; 7 nucleotides align to TRBD1. With V trimmed by 3 bases and J by 6 bases, 8 bases remained unmatched. The CDR3 is 14 amino acids. Germline values: CDR1 KGHSH, CDR2 LQKENI. The CDR3 DNA is TGTGCCAGCTCACCCGGGACAGAAGGGGTCGAGCAGTACTTC. Translation: CASSPGTEGVEQYF.

The rearrangement links TRBV9 to TRBJ2-7; D perhaps matches TRBD1 (5 bases). Germline V gives CDR1 SGDLS, CDR2 YYNGEE. The V and J ends lost 4 bases and 5 bases respectively, with 19 bases between them. This CDR3 contains 15 residues. CDR3 protein: CASSISPRTNDEQYF. CDR3 bases: TGTGCCAGCAGCATCAGCCCCCGGACAAACGACGAGCAGTACTTC.

This clone was seen ten or more times. J is TRBJ2-1 and V is TRBV11-2; D is perhaps TRBD2 (5 bases). CDR3 length equals 16 residues. V was shortened by 2 bases and J by 5 bases, with 16 bases between the two germline ends. Germline lookup yields CDR1 SGHAT and CDR2 FQNNGV. The CDR3 DNA reads as TGTGCCAGCAGCTTATGGCGGGCCGGACTCCACAATGAGCAGTTCTTC. Its translation: CASSLWRAGLHNEQFF. The full variable domain, rest sourced from reference TRBV11-2 and TRBJ2-1, is EAGVAQSPRYKIIEKRQSVAFWCNPISGHATLYWYQQILGQGPKLLIQFQNNGVVDDSQLPKDRFSAERLKGVDSTLKIQPAKLEDSAVYLCASSLWRAGLHNEQFFGPGTRLTVL.

This chain uses TRBV2 with TRBJ2-1; the match to TRBD1 covers 7 bases. The CDR3 contains 14 residues. The V segment lost 7 bases and the J segment 7 bases; nucleotides outside the gene matches: 10. Germline loops: CDR1 SNHLY, CDR2 FYNNEI. CDR3 DNA: TGTGCCAGCACCGTACAGGGGCAGGGGAATGAGCAGTTCTTC. Encoded protein: CASTVQGQGNEQFF.

The chain is built from TRBV27 and TRBJ1-5, with unresolved D. Trimming stripped 7 bases from V and 2 bases from J, with 9 bases between. The CDR3 sequence is 13 residues long. The V gene's germline CDR1 is MNHEY and CDR2 SMNVEV (reference sequence). As DNA, the CDR3 is TGTGCCAGCACTCCCGGGGGCAATCAGCCCCAGCATTTT. This sequence encodes CASTPGGNQPQHF.

The chain uses TRBV27 and TRBJ2-3; a possible D gene is TRBD1 (6 bases). Germline loops: CDR1 MNHEY, CDR2 SMNVEV (reference sequence). CDR3 length equals 14 residues. The V and J ends lost 10 bases and 6 bases respectively, with 20 bases between them. In nucleotides, the CDR3 is TGTGCCACTTCGGACAGCCTCAAGTTGGATACGCAGTATTTT. Its translation: CATSDSLKLDTQYF.

This chain joins TRBV19 and TRBJ2-7, with 7 bases matching TRBD2. The CDR3 runs 14 residues. From germline, CDR1 is LNHDA and CDR2 SQIVND (reference sequence). The trim removed 6 bases at V and 4 bases at J, leaving 9 bases unmatched. As DNA, the CDR3 is TGTGCCAGTAGCCTTAGGGACTACTCATACGAGCAGTACTTC. The encoded protein is CASSLRDYSYEQYF.

This chain links TRBV5-8 with TRBJ1-4; perhaps TRBD1 as D (5 bases). The CDR3 runs to 13 residues. V was pared by 2 bases and J by 10 bases, with 12 bases between. CDR1 is SGHTS, CDR2 YDEGEE, per germline. CDR3 amino acids: CASSFPGRGKLFF. The DNA for the CDR3 is TGTGCCAGCAGCTTTCCAGGGAGGGGAAAACTGTTTTTT.

This chain links TRBV16 with TRBJ2-3; perhaps TRBD2 as D (6 bases). V lost 4 bases and J 3 bases, leaving 8 bases between the germline ends. Germline CDR1 reads KGHSY; CDR2 reads FQNENV. The CDR3 covers 13 residues. CDR3 residues: CASSPGSTDTQYF. CDR3 coding DNA: TGTGCCAGCAGCCCCGGGAGTACAGATACGCAGTATTTT.

This chain connects TRBV7-2 to TRBJ2-1, with TRBD2 identical over 12 bases. V shed 5 bases, J shed 15 bases, and the junction held 5 bases outside the gene matches. CDR3 length: 12 residues. The V gene's germline CDR1 is SGHTA and CDR2 FQGNSA. The DNA for the CDR3 is TGTGCCAGCAGCCGACTAGCGGGAGATTTGTTCTTC. Its protein product is CASSRLAGDLFF.